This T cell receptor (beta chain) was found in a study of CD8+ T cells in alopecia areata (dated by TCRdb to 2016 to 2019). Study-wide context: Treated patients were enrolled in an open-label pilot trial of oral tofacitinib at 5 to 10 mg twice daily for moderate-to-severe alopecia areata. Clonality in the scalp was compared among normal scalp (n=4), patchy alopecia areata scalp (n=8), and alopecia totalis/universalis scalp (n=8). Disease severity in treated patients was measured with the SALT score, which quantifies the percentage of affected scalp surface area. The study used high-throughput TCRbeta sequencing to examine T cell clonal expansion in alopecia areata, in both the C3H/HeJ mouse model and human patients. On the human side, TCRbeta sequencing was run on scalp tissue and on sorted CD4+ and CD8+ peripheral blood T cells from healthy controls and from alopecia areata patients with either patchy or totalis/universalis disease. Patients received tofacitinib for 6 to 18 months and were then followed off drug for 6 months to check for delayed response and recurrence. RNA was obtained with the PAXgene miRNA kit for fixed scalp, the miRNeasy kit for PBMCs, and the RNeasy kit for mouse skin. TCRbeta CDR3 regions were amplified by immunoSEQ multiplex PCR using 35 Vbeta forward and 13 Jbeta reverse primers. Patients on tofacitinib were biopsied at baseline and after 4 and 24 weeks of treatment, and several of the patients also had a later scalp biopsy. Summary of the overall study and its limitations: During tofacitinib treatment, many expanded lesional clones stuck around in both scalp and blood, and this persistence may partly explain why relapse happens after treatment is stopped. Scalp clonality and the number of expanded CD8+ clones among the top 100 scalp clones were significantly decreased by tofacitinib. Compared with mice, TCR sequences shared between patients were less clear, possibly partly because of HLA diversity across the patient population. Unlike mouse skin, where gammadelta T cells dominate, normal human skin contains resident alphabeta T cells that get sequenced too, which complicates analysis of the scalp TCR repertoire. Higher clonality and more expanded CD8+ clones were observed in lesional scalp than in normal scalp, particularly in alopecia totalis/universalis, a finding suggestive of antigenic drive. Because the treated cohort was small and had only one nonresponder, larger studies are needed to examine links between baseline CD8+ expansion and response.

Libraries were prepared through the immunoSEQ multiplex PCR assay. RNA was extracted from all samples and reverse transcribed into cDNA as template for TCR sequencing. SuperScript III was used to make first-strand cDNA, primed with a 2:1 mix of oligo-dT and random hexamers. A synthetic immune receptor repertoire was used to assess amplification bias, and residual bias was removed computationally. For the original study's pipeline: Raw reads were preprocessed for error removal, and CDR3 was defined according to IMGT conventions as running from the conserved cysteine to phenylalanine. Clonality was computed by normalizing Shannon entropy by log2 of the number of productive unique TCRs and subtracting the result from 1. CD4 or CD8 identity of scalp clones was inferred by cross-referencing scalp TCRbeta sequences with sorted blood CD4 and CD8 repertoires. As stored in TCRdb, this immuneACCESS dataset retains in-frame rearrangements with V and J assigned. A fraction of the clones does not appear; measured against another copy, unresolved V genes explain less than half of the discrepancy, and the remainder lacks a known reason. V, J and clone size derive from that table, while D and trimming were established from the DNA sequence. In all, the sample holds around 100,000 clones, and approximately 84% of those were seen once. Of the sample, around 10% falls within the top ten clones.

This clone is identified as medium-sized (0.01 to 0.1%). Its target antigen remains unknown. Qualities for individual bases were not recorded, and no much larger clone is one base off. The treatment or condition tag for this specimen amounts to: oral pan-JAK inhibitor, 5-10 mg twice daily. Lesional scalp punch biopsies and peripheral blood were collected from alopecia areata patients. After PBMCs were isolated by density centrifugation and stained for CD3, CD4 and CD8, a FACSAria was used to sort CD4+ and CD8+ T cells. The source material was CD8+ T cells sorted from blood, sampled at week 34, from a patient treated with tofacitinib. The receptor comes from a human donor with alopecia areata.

The CDR3 region reads CAWSHNQETQYF. Read as DNA, the sequence is TGTGCCTGGAGTCACAATCAAGAGACCCAGTACTTC. The rearrangement joined TRBV30 to TRBJ2-5, with no D gene named confidently. CDR1 GTSNPN and CDR2 SVGIG were looked up in the germline V gene (reference sequence). From the cysteine through the phenylalanine, the CDR3 covers 12 amino acids. The DNA shown is the 36-base CDR3, in frame from base 1. V loses 2 bases, J loses 2 bases, and the germline ends lie 6 bases apart.